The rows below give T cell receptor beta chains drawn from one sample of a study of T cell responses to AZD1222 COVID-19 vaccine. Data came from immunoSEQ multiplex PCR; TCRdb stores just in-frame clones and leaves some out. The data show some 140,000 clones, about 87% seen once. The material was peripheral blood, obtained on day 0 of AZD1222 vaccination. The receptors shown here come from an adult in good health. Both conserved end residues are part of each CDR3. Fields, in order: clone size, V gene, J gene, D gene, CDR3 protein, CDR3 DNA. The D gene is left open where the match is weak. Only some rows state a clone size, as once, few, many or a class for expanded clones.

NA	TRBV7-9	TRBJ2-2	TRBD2	CASSLLPLAGFPGELFF	TGTGCCAGCAGCTTACTCCCACTAGCGGGTTTTCCCGGGGAGCTGTTTTTT
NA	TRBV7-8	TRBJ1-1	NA	CASSPRVTEAFF	TGTGCCAGCAGCCCCCGGGTTACTGAAGCTTTCTTT
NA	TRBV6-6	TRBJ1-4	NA	CASSYARGPNEKLFF	TGTGCCAGCAGTTACGCCAGGGGTCCTAATGAAAAACTGTTTTTT
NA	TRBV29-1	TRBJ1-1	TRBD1	CSVMTGTNTEAFF	TGCAGCGTTATGACAGGGACTAACACTGAAGCTTTCTTT
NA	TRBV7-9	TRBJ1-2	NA	CASSLEPTLPYGYTF	TGTGCCAGCAGCTTAGAGCCTACTCTCCCGTATGGCTACACCTTC
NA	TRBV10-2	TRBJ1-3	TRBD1	CASRTGVQVGNTIYF	TGCGCCAGCAGGACAGGGGTACAGGTCGGAAACACCATATATTTT
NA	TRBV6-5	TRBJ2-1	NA	CASSYSRVVVNEQFF	TGTGCCAGCAGTTACTCGAGGGTAGTTGTTAACGAGCAGTTCTTC
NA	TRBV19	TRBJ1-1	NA	CASTQSGQVNHLRSGLEAFF	TGTGCCAGTACCCAAAGTGGGCAGGTGAACCACCTCAGATCAGGTCTTGAAGCTTTCTTT
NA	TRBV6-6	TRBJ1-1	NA	CASIQGRTEAFF	TGTGCCAGCATTCAGGGTCGCACTGAAGCTTTCTTT
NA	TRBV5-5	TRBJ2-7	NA	CASSFFLSRGESYEQYF	TGTGCCAGCAGCTTTTTCTTGTCTCGGGGAGAGTCTTACGAGCAGTACTTC
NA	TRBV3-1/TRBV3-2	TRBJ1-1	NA	CASSQDLNRREGAFF	TGTGCCAGCAGCCAAGATCTTAACAGGCGAGAGGGAGCTTTCTTT
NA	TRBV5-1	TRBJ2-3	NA	CASSLQGRVRDTQYF	TGCGCCAGCAGCTTGCAGGGCAGGGTAAGAGATACGCAGTATTTT
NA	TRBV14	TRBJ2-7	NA	CASSQGSWGDEQYF	TGTGCCAGCAGCCAAGGGTCATGGGGCGACGAGCAGTACTTC
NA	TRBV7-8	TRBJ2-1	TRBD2	CASSHPGLAGGPPYNEQFF	TGTGCCAGCAGCCACCCGGGACTAGCGGGAGGGCCCCCATACAATGAGCAGTTCTTC
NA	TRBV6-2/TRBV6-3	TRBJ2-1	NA	CASSYSGLPNEQFF	TGTGCCAGCAGTTACTCAGGACTCCCCAATGAGCAGTTCTTC
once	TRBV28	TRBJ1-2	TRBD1	CASSPGGYGYTF	TGTGCCAGCAGTCCAGGGGGCTATGGCTACACCTTC
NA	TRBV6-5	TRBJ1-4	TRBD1	CASSYGGGINEKLFF	TGTGCCAGCAGTTACGGAGGGGGCATTAATGAAAAACTGTTTTTT
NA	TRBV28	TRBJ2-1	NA	CASSLQGRYSNEQFF	TGTGCCAGCAGTCTACAGGGAAGGTACTCCAATGAGCAGTTCTTC